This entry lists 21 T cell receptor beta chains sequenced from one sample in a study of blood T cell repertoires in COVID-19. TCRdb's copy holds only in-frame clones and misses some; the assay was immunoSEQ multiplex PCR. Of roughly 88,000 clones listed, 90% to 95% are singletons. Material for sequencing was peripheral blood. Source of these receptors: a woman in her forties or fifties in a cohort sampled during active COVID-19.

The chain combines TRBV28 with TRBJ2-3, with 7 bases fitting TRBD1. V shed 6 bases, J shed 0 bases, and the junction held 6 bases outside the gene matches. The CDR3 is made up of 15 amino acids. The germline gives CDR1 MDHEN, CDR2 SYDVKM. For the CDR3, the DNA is TGTGCCAGCAGGAGGGACAGAACCAGCACAGATACGCAGTATTTT. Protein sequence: CASRRDRTSTDTQYF.

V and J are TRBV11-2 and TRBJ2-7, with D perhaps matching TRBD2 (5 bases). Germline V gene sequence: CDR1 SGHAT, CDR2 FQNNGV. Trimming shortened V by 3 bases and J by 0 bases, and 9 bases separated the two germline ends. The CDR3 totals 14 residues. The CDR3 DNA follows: TGTGCCAGCAGCTTCGGCGGACTCTCCTACGAGCAGTACTTC. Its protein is CASSFGGLSYEQYF.

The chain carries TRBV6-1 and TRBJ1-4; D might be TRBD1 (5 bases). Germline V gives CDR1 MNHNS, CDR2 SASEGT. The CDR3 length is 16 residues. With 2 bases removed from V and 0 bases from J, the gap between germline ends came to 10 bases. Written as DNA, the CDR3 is TGTGCCAGCAGTGAACAGGGAGGGACAACTAATGAAAAACTGTTTTTT. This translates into CASSEQGGTTNEKLFF.

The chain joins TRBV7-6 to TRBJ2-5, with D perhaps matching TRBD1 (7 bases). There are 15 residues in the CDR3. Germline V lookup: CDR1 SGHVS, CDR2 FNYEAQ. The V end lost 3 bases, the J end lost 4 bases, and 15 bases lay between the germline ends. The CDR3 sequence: CASSFGGGARETQYF. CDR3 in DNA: TGTGCCAGCAGCTTCGGAGGGGGCGCGAGAGAGACCCAGTACTTC.

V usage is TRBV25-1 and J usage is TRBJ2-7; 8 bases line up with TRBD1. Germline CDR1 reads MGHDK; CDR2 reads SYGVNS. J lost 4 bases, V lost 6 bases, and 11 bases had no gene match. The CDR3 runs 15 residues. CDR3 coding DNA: TGTGCCAGCAGAAAAAGCGGACAGGGAGGATACGAGCAGTACTTC. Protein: CASRKSGQGGYEQYF.

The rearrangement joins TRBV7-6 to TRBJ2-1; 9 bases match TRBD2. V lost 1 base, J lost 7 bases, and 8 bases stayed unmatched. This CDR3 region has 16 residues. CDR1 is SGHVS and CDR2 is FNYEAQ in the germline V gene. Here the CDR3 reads CASSLVISGRYNEQFF. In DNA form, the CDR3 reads TGTGCCAGCAGCTTAGTCATTAGCGGGAGATATAATGAGCAGTTCTTC.

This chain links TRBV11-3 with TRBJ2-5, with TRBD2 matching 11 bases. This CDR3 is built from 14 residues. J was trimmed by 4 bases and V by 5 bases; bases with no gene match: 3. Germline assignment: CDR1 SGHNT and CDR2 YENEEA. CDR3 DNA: TGTGCCAGCAGCCCGGGGACTAGCGGAGAGACCCAGTACTTC. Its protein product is CASSPGTSGETQYF.

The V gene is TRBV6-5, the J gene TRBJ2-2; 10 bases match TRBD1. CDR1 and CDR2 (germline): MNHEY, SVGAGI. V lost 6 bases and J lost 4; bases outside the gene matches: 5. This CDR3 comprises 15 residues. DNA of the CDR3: TGTGCCAGCAGAAGACAGGGGGCGGGCACCGGGGAGCTGTTTTTT. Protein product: CASRRQGAGTGELFF.

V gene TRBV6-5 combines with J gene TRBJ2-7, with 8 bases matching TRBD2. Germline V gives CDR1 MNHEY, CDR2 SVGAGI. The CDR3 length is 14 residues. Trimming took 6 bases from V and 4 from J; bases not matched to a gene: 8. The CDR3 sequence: CASRSGRGSYEQYF. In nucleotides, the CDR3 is TGTGCCAGCAGAAGCGGGAGAGGATCTTACGAGCAGTACTTC.

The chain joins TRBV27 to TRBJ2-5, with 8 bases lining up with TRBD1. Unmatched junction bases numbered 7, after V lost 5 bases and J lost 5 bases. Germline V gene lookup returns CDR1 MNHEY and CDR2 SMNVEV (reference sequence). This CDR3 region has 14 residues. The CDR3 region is CASSAQGGRETQYF. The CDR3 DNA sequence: TGTGCCAGCAGTGCACAGGGGGGACGGGAGACCCAGTACTTC.

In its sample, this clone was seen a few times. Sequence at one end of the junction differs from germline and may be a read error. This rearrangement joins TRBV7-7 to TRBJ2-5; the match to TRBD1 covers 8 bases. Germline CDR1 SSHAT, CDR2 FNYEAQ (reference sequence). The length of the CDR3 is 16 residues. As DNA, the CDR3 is TGTGCTAGCAGCCCCGGTGGGACAGGCTCCCAAGAGACCCAGTACTTC. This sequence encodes CASSPGGTGSQETQYF.

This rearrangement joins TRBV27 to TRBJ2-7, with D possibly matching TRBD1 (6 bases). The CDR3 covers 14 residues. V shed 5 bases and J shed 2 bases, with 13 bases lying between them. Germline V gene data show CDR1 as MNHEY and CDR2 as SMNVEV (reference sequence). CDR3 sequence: CASSLGTPPYEQYF. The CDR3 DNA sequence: TGTGCCAGCAGTCTCGGGACACCTCCCTACGAGCAGTACTTC.

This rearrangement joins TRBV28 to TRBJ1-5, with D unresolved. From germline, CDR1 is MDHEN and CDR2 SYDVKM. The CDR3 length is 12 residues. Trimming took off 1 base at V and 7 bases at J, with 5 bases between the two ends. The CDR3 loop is CASSLFRQPQHF. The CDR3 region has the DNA TGTGCCAGCAGTTTATTTCGGCAGCCCCAGCATTTT.

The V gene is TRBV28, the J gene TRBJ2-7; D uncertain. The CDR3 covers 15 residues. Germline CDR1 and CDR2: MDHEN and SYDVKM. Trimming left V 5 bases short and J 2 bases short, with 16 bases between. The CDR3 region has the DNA TGTGCCAGCAGTCCAGGCGCCACGAGACCCTACGAGCAGTACTTC. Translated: CASSPGATRPYEQYF.

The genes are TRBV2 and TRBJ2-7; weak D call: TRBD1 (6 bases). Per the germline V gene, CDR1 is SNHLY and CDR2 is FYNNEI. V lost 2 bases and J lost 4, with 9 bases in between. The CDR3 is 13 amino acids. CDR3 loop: CASSEQGKYEQYF. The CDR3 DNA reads TGTGCCAGCAGTGAACAGGGGAAATACGAGCAGTACTTC.

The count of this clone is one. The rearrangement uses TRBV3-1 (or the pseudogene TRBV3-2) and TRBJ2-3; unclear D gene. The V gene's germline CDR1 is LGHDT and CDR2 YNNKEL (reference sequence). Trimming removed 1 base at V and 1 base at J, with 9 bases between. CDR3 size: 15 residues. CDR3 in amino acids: CASSQALQRTDTQYF. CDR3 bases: TGTGCCAGCAGCCAAGCTCTACAGCGCACAGATACGCAGTATTTT.

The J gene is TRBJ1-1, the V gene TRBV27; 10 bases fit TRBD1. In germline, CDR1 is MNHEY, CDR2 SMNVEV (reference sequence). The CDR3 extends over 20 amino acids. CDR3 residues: CETFLSRDRGVSRGNTEAFF. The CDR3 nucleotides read TGTGAAACTTTTTTATCCCGGGACAGGGGCGTTTCGCGTGGGAACACTGAAGCTTTCTTT.

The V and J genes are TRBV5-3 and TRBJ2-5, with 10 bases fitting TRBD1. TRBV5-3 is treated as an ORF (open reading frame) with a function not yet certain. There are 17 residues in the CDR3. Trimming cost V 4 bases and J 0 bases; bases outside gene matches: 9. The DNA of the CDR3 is TGTGCCAGAAGCGAGGGACAGGGGTGGCGATACCAAGAGACCCAGTACTTC. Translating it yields CARSEGQGWRYQETQYF.

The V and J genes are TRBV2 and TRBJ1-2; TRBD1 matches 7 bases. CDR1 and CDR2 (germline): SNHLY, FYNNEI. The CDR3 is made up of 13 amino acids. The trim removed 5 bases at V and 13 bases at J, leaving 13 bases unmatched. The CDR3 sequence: CASSTETGQAPTF. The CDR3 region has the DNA TGTGCCAGCAGTACAGAAACCGGACAGGCCCCCACCTTC.

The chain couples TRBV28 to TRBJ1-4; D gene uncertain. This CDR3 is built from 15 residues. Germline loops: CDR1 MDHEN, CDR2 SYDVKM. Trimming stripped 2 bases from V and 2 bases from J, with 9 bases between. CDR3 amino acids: CASSLDTGTNEKLFF. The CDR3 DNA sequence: TGTGCCAGCAGTTTAGACACGGGGACTAATGAAAAACTGTTTTTT.

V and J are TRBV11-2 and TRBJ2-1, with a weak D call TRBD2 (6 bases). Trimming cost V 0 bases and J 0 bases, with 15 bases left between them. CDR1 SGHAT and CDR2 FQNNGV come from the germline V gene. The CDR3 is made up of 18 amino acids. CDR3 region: CASSLDVVAGHSYNEQFF. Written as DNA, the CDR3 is TGTGCCAGCAGCTTAGACGTGGTTGCGGGGCACTCCTACAATGAGCAGTTCTTC.